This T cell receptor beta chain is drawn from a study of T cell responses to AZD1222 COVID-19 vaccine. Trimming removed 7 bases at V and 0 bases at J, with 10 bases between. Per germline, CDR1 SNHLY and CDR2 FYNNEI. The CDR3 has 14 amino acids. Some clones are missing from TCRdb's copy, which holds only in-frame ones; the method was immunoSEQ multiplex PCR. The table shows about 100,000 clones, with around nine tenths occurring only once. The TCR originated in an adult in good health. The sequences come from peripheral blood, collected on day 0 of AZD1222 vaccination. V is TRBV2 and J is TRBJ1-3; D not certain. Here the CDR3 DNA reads TGTGCCAGCACCGTGTCATACTCTGGAAACACCATATATTTT. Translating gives CASTVSYSGNTIYF.